What follows are 24 T cell receptor beta chains derived from one specimen sequenced in a study of beta chain features in type 1 diabetes. What these receptors recognize is not known. Sequencing targeted expressed TCRB transcripts, as all isolated RNA had been reverse transcribed. Repertoires were generated with immunoSEQ multiplex PCR, while TCRdb's copy carries only in-frame clones and drops some. Of nearly 700,000 clones listed, roughly an eighth are singletons. Study outcomes and limitations: Type 1 diabetes patients had TCRB CDR3s that were shorter (moderately but significantly so) in all four CD4+ subsets.

What was sequenced was naive CD4+ T cells from blood. Receptors originate from a man between 18 and 35 years old with type 1 diabetes.

Comments on this clone: The junction departs from germline at one end; a sequencing error may be responsible. CDR3 amino acids: CASSLEGLAGGF. CDR3 bases: TGTGCCAGCAGCTTAGAGGGACTAGCGGGGGGGTTT. The chain combines TRBV11-2 with TRBJ2-2; 16 bases match TRBD2. CDR3 length: 12 amino acids. Germline lookup yields CDR1 SGHAT and CDR2 FQNNGV.

In its sample, this clone was seen a few times. The chain couples TRBV28 to TRBJ2-1; 7 nucleotides agree with TRBD2. Trimming cost V 2 bases and J 7 bases; bases outside gene matches: 5. Germline lookup yields CDR1 MDHEN and CDR2 SYDVKM. The CDR3 extends over 14 amino acids. In nucleotides, the CDR3 is TGTGCCAGCAGTTTAAGTTTCGGGGGGAATGAGCAGTTCTTC. Residues: CASSLSFGGNEQFF.

The sample holds a few counts of this clone. The chain couples TRBV21-1 to TRBJ2-3; the D call of TRBD2 is as the table states it, not checked on the DNA. TRBV21-1 is a known pseudogene. This CDR3 has 16 residues. This CDR3 reads CASSQRGGSGTDTQYF. Here the CDR3 DNA reads TGTGCCAGCAGCCAGCGGGGGGGCAGTGGCACAGATACGCAGTATTTT.

This clone was observed a few times. The chain recombines TRBV6-6 with TRBJ2-2; D is unresolved. The germline V and J ends were trimmed by 2 bases and 1 base, with 8 bases remaining between them. This CDR3 comprises 15 residues. Per the germline V gene, CDR1 is MNHNY and CDR2 is SVGAGI (reference sequence). The CDR3 DNA sequence: TGTGCCAGCAGTTACGGCACTGTGAACACCGGGGAGCTGTTTTTT. Amino acids: CASSYGTVNTGELFF.

Only a few counts were recorded for this clone. This rearrangement joins TRBV19 to TRBJ1-6, with D tentatively TRBD1 (6 bases). Trimming pared 9 bases from V and 1 base from J, leaving 13 bases between. The CDR3 is 15 amino acids. CDR1 LNHDA and CDR2 SQIVND come from the germline V gene (reference sequence). CDR3 bases: TGTGCCAGCCGGGAACAGGGATCCTATAATTCACCCCTCCACTTT. Translating gives CASREQGSYNSPLHF.

This clone appeared a few times. The V gene is TRBV6-5, the J gene TRBJ2-7; perhaps D is TRBD1 or TRBD2 (6 bases each). The germline gives CDR1 MNHEY, CDR2 SVGAGI. The CDR3 sequence is 14 residues long. Trimming took off 8 bases at V and 6 bases at J, with 20 bases between the two ends. The CDR3 loop is CASRRGQDSGEQYF. CDR3 in DNA: TGTGCCAGCCGTCGGGGGCAAGATTCGGGCGAGCAGTACTTC.

This clone has only a few counts. Other DNA sequences in this sample translate to the same CDR3. V and J are TRBV5-1 and TRBJ1-1; D unresolved. Between the trimmed V and J ends, which lost 0 bases and 4 bases, there was a span of 7 bases. This CDR3 has 13 amino acids. CDR1 is SGHRS and CDR2 is YFSETQ in the germline V gene. The CDR3 region has the DNA TGCGCCAGCAGCTTGGAGGGCGGCACTGAAGCTTTCTTT. Its protein is CASSLEGGTEAFF.

The genes are TRBV9 and TRBJ2-2, with D unresolved. The V end was cut by 1 base, the J end by 6 bases, with 16 bases between. CDR1 and CDR2 (germline): SGDLS, YYNGEE. The CDR3 is made up of 16 amino acids. CDR3 protein: CASSVTADGSAGELFF. The CDR3 nucleotides read TGTGCCAGCAGCGTAACAGCAGACGGGTCGGCCGGGGAGCTGTTTTTT.

The chain combines TRBV5-1 with TRBJ2-7; unclear D gene. CDR1 and CDR2 (germline): SGHRS, YFSETQ. The length of the CDR3 is 15 residues. The V gene lost 2 bases and the J gene lost 1 base, with 13 bases spanning the gap. The DNA for the CDR3 is TGCGCCAGCAGCTTCGGGCCGCAGCAGTCCTACGAGCAGTACTTC. Residues: CASSFGPQQSYEQYF.

The J gene is TRBJ2-1, the V gene TRBV7-9; 10 bases align to TRBD2. This CDR3 has 15 residues. From germline, CDR1 is SEHNR and CDR2 FQNEAQ (reference sequence). Trimming took 1 base from V and 9 from J; bases not matched to a gene: 6. The CDR3 protein is CASSLVAGGTREQFF. CDR3 sequence (DNA): TGTGCCAGCAGCTTAGTAGCGGGGGGAACTCGTGAGCAGTTCTTC. The full variable domain, completed using reference TRBV7-9 and TRBJ2-1, is DTGVSQNPRHKITKRGQNVTFRCDPISEHNRLYWYRQTLGQGPEFLTYFQNEAQLEKSRLLSDRFSAERPKGSFSTLEIQRTEQGDSAMYLCASSLVAGGTREQFFGPGTRLTVL.

This clone has only a few counts. DNA for the CDR3: TGTGCCAGCAGCGGACAGGTTTCAGCTTTCTTT. This sequence encodes CASSGQVSAFF. The chain uses TRBV7-9 and TRBJ1-1, with 7 bases matching TRBD1. Germline CDR1 and CDR2: SEHNR and FQNEAQ (reference sequence). J gave up 10 bases and V 5 bases, and 4 bases lay outside the gene matches. The CDR3 is 11 amino acids.

This clone showed up just a few times. The gene calls are TRBV7-9 and TRBJ1-1; possibly TRBD1 for D (6 bases). Germline CDR1 reads SEHNR; CDR2 reads FQNEAQ (reference sequence). Trimming cost V 5 bases and J 1 base, with 14 bases left between them. CDR3 size: 15 residues. CDR3 in amino acids: CASSKDRHPNTEAFF. The CDR3, as DNA: TGTGCCAGCAGCAAGGACAGACACCCGAACACTGAAGCTTTCTTT.

There are a few counts of this clone. The chain couples TRBV6-5 to TRBJ2-5; no firm D call. The CDR3 runs to 13 residues. Germline CDR1 and CDR2: MNHEY and SVGAGI. V was clipped by 2 bases and J by 4 bases, with 8 bases between them. The CDR3 DNA reads TGTGCCAGCAGTTACCCCCCTGGAGAGACCCAGTACTTC. Amino acids: CASSYPPGETQYF.

The chain is built from TRBV29-1 and TRBJ1-5; D is ambiguous. The CDR3 totals 14 residues. Looked up from germline, CDR1 is SQVTM and CDR2 is ANQGSEA. V lost 6 bases and J lost 1, with 13 bases in between. This chain's CDR3 is CSVGGFGSNQPQHF. Written as DNA, the CDR3 is TGCAGCGTAGGAGGGTTTGGCAGCAATCAGCCCCAGCATTTT.

The chain combines TRBV6-5 with TRBJ1-1; D might be TRBD1 (5 bases). The CDR3 sequence is 13 residues long. Germline loops: CDR1 MNHEY, CDR2 SVGAGI. The V and J ends lost 10 bases and 1 base respectively, with 13 bases between them. CDR3 loop: CAIMTATNTEAFF. CDR3 bases: TGTGCCATCATGACAGCCACGAACACTGAAGCTTTCTTT.

In this sample, this clone turned up a few times. This chain joins TRBV18 and TRBJ1-1; maybe TRBD1 (6 bases). This CDR3 spans 14 amino acids. Per the germline V gene, CDR1 is KGHSH and CDR2 is LQKENI. Deletions cut 2 bases from V and 4 bases from J, with 11 bases between. In DNA, the CDR3 is TGTGCCAGCTCACCAATGGACAGTTCCACTGAAGCTTTCTTT. Protein: CASSPMDSSTEAFF.

In its sample, this clone was seen a few times. The V gene is TRBV7-2, the J gene TRBJ2-1; 13 nucleotides line up with TRBD2. The trim removed 5 bases at V and 4 bases at J, leaving 5 bases unmatched. The CDR3 is 16 amino acids. Germline values: CDR1 SGHTA, CDR2 FQGNSA. CDR3 residues: CASSPRLAGGYNEQFF. The CDR3 region has the DNA TGTGCCAGCAGCCCCAGACTAGCGGGGGGTTACAATGAGCAGTTCTTC.

As for this clone: This specimen includes other DNA sequences encoding the same CDR3. The chain recombines TRBV7-9 with TRBJ2-3, with 9 nucleotides matching TRBD2. Germline assignment: CDR1 SEHNR and CDR2 FQNEAQ (reference sequence). The CDR3 consists of 14 residues. The ends lost 3 bases at V and 4 bases at J; junction bases unmatched: 2. The CDR3, as DNA: TGTGCCAGCAGCTTTAGCGGGGGTGCAGATACGCAGTATTTT. It translates to CASSFSGGADTQYF.

The gene calls are TRBV5-1 and TRBJ2-5; D might be TRBD1 (5 bases). The V gene's germline CDR1 is SGHRS and CDR2 YFSETQ. This CDR3 has 15 amino acids. V was cut by 0 bases and J by 2 bases, with 11 bases left in between. In nucleotides, the CDR3 is TGCGCCAGCAGCTTGGTTATAACAGGACAAGAGACCCAGTACTTC. Its translation is CASSLVITGQETQYF. Combining the CDR3 with reference TRBV5-1 and TRBJ2-5 gives the whole variable domain KAGVTQTPRYLIKTRGQQVTLSCSPISGHRSVSWYQQTPGQGLQFLFEYFSETQRNKGNFPGRFSGRQFSNSRSEMNVSTLELGDSALYLCASSLVITGQETQYFGPGTRLLVL.

This clone was counted only a few times. The rearrangement links TRBV28 to TRBJ2-3, with D possibly TRBD2 on 6 matching bases. With 4 bases removed from V and 7 bases from J, the gap between germline ends came to 21 bases. The CDR3 loop spans 16 amino acids. The germline V gene has CDR1 MDHEN and CDR2 SYDVKM. The CDR3 region has the DNA TGTGCCAGCAGTTCCAACCCTGGGGACTCCCGAAATACGCAGTATTTT. It codes for CASSSNPGDSRNTQYF.

This clone has a single count. The V and J genes are TRBV6-5 and TRBJ1-2, with D maybe TRBD1 (6 bases). The V gene lost 5 bases and the J gene lost 0 bases, with 13 bases spanning the gap. This CDR3 is built from 15 residues. Germline-derived CDR1 and CDR2 are MNHEY and SVGAGI. The CDR3 DNA sequence: TGTGCCAGCAGTCCCGGACAGACCACTAACTATGGCTACACCTTC. Amino acids: CASSPGQTTNYGYTF.

The rearrangement joins TRBV9 to TRBJ2-3; 7 positions match TRBD2. Germline CDR1 reads SGDLS; CDR2 reads YYNGEE. J gave up 11 bases and V 4 bases, and 10 bases lay outside the gene matches. The CDR3 contains 13 residues. CDR3 DNA: TGTGCCAGCAGCCCCCCCGGGGGGTTAGTGCAGTATTTT. As protein: CASSPPGGLVQYF.

The chain carries TRBV5-1 and TRBJ2-3; D possibly corresponds to TRBD1 (5 bases). Germline loops: CDR1 SGHRS, CDR2 YFSETQ. V lost 2 bases and J 2 bases, leaving 6 bases between the germline ends. The CDR3 has 13 amino acids. CDR3 nucleotide sequence: TGCGCCAGCAGCTTCAGGGACACAGATACGCAGTATTTT. As protein: CASSFRDTDTQYF. Full variable domain (remainder filled in from reference TRBV5-1 and TRBJ2-3): KAGVTQTPRYLIKTRGQQVTLSCSPISGHRSVSWYQQTPGQGLQFLFEYFSETQRNKGNFPGRFSGRQFSNSRSEMNVSTLELGDSALYLCASSFRDTDTQYFGPGTRLTVL.

V usage is TRBV7-8 and J usage is TRBJ1-3; D is uncertain. V gave up 2 bases and J gave up 3 bases, with 14 bases separating them. The germline V gene encodes CDR1 SGHVS and CDR2 FQNEAQ. This CDR3 is built from 16 residues. The CDR3 region has the DNA TGTGCCAGCAGCTTATCGCCGTTTACTGGTGGAAACACCATATATTTT. It translates to CASSLSPFTGGNTIYF. Full variable domain (missing parts from reference TRBV7-8 and TRBJ1-3): GAGVSQSPRYKVAKRGQDVALRCDPISGHVSLFWYQQALGQGPEFLTYFQNEAQLDKSGLPSDRFFAERPEGSVSTLKIQRTQQEDSAVYLCASSLSPFTGGNTIYFGEGSWLTVV.